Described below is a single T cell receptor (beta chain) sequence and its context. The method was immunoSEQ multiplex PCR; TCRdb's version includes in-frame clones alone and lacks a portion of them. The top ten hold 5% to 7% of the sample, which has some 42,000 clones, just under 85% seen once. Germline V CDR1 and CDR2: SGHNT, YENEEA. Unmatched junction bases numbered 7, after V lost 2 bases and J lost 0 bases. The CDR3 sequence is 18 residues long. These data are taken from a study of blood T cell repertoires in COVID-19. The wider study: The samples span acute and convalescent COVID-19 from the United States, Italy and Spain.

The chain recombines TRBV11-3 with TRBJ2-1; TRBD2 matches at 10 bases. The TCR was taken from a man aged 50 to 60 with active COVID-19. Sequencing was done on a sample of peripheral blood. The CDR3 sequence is CASSLKTSGPASYNEQFF. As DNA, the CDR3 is TGTGCCAGCAGCTTAAAGACTAGCGGGCCCGCCTCCTACAATGAGCAGTTCTTC.